The 31 T cell receptor beta chains below come from one sample, sequenced in a study of T cell changes during pregnancy in multiple sclerosis. This table comes from immunoSEQ multiplex PCR, and its TCRdb copy is limited to in-frame clones, with some not included. The repertoire holds some 52,000 clones, with 80% to 95% as singletons. Sequenced material: CD4+ T cells from peripheral blood mononuclear cells, taken in the third trimester of pregnancy. Receptors were obtained from a female donor with multiple sclerosis, enrolled in a pregnancy study.

Only one count was recorded for this clone. The J gene is TRBJ2-2, the V gene TRBV7-3; TRBD2 agrees at 8 bases. J lost 3 bases, V lost 5 bases, and 2 bases had no gene match. CDR3 length: 14 amino acids. Germline CDR1 reads SGHTA; CDR2 reads FQGTGA. The CDR3 reads CASSRTSYTGELFF. The CDR3 DNA reads as TGTGCCAGCAGCAGGACTAGCTACACCGGGGAGCTGTTTTTT.

V and J are TRBV11-2 and TRBJ1-4; 8 bases align to TRBD1. V was pared by 4 bases and J by 8 bases, with 21 bases of the junction left unmatched. Germline V gives CDR1 SGHAT, CDR2 FQNNGV. This CDR3 contains 19 residues. CDR3 amino acids: CASSSQRRTGLAVREKLFF. The CDR3 nucleotides are TGTGCCAGCAGCTCACAGAGAAGGACAGGGCTCGCCGTGAGAGAAAAACTGTTTTTT.

The rearrangement joins TRBV9 to TRBJ2-1; 8 bases agree with TRBD1. From germline, CDR1 is SGDLS and CDR2 YYNGEE. The CDR3 extends over 14 amino acids. The J segment lost 10 bases and the V segment lost 4 bases, leaving 10 bases of the junction unmatched. The CDR3 DNA sequence: TGTGCCAGCAGCATAGGACAGGGCTTCGGGGAGCAGTTCTTC. Its protein product is CASSIGQGFGEQFF.

This chain uses TRBV2 with TRBJ1-4; D call uncertain. The CDR3 runs 15 residues. Looked up from germline, CDR1 is SNHLY and CDR2 is FYNNEI. The V gene lost 5 bases and the J gene lost 0 bases, with 10 bases spanning the gap. The CDR3 DNA sequence: TGTGCCAGCAGTCGGGTCGCGGCAACTAATGAAAAACTGTTTTTT. The encoded protein is CASSRVAATNEKLFF.

The chain recombines TRBV7-9 with TRBJ2-7, with D hard to call. The ends were cut back, 1 base at V and 2 bases at J, with 12 bases in the middle. Germline loops: CDR1 SEHNR, CDR2 FQNEAQ (reference sequence). This CDR3 is 15 amino acids long. The CDR3 sequence is CASSLGQLYTYEQYF. The DNA of the CDR3 is TGTGCCAGCAGCTTAGGGCAACTATATACCTACGAGCAGTACTTC.

This rearrangement joins TRBV6-5 to TRBJ1-4; a possible D gene is TRBD1 (6 bases). Germline V gene sequence: CDR1 MNHEY, CDR2 SVGAGI. V was shortened by 4 bases and J by 7 bases, with 16 bases between the two germline ends. The CDR3 loop spans 15 amino acids. Here the CDR3 DNA reads TGTGCCAGCAGTTTTCGGGGAGGGGGGGCTGAAAAACTGTTTTTT. Translating gives CASSFRGGGAEKLFF.

The chain couples TRBV7-2 to TRBJ2-7; no definite D call. The CDR3 runs 12 residues. CDR1 is SGHTA and CDR2 is FQGNSA in the germline V gene. V gave up 1 base and J gave up 5 bases, with 6 bases separating them. For the CDR3, the DNA is TGTGCCAGCAGCTTAGTCGGTGACGAGCAGTACTTC. Its translation is CASSLVGDEQYF.

The V gene is TRBV14, the J gene TRBJ1-1; D possibly corresponds to TRBD1 (6 bases). Per the germline V gene, CDR1 is SGHDN and CDR2 is FVKESK. Trimming cost V 2 bases and J 11 bases, with 18 bases left between them. The CDR3 length is 14 residues. Here the CDR3 DNA reads TGTGCCAGCAGCCAAAAACGGGACATGGCCAACGCTTTCTTT. This translates into CASSQKRDMANAFF.

The CDR3 DNA follows: TGCAGCGCAGAGAGGACGGGGAGCTCCTACGAGCAGTACTTC. As protein: CSAERTGSSYEQYF. This chain connects TRBV29-1 to TRBJ2-5, with D tentatively TRBD2 (5 bases). The end of the DNA aligns better with TRBJ2-7, so the J call may be wrong. The CDR3 is 14 residues long. In germline, CDR1 is SQVTM, CDR2 ANQGSEA.

As DNA, the CDR3 is TGCGCCAGCAGGCGGGACCCCGCAGATGGCTACACCTTC. Amino acid sequence: CASRRDPADGYTF. The chain uses TRBV4-1 and TRBJ1-2; the D gene is possibly TRBD1 (5 bases). The germline CDR1 and CDR2 sequences are MGHRA and YSYEKL. CDR3 size: 13 residues. V lost 6 bases, J lost 6 bases, and 14 bases lay in between.

The V gene is TRBV5-4, the J gene TRBJ1-2; D is perhaps TRBD1 (5 bases). Germline V CDR1 and CDR2: SGHNT, YYREEE (reference sequence). V was cut by 2 bases and J by 4 bases, with 12 bases left in between. This CDR3 comprises 14 residues. The CDR3 DNA reads TGTGCCAGCAGCTTATTTAGACAGCTCTATGGCTACACCTTC. As protein: CASSLFRQLYGYTF.

The J gene is TRBJ1-2, the V gene TRBV15; D perhaps matches TRBD1 (5 bases). There are 16 residues in the CDR3. Trimming stripped 0 bases from V and 1 base from J, with 12 bases between. Germline CDR1 reads LNHNV; CDR2 reads YYDKDF (reference sequence). In DNA, the CDR3 is TGTGCCACCAGCAGAGAATTGGGGGGATATAACTATGGCTACACCTTC. It codes for CATSRELGGYNYGYTF. Supplemented by reference TRBV15 and TRBJ1-2, the full variable domain reads DAMVIQNPRYQVTQFGKPVTLSCSQTLNHNVMYWYQQKSSQAPKLLFHYYDKDFNNEADTPDNFQSRRPNTSFCFLDIRSPGLGDTAMYLCATSRELGGYNYGYTFGSGTRLTVV.

The chain combines TRBV6-6 with TRBJ2-1, with 7 bases lining up with TRBD1. CDR1 and CDR2 (germline): MNHNY, SVGAGI (reference sequence). With 6 bases clipped from V and 9 bases from J, the junction kept 8 bases outside the gene matches. The CDR3 is 13 amino acids. The CDR3 loop is CASSPDRVGEQFF. The CDR3, as DNA: TGTGCCAGCAGCCCCGACAGGGTGGGTGAGCAGTTCTTC.

The rearrangement joins TRBV7-2 to TRBJ2-7, with 9 bases lining up with TRBD1. Losses at the gene ends were 2 bases for V and 3 bases for J; bases not matched to a gene: 5. Looked up from germline, CDR1 is SGHTA and CDR2 is FQGNSA. CDR3 length: 15 residues. The CDR3 sequence is CASSLYRTGVYEQYF. For the CDR3, the DNA is TGTGCCAGCAGCTTATATAGGACAGGGGTCTACGAGCAGTACTTC. Supplemented by reference TRBV7-2 and TRBJ2-7, the full variable domain reads GAGVSQSPSNKVTEKGKDVELRCDPISGHTALYWYRQSLGQGLEFLIYFQGNSAPDKSGLPSDRFSAERTGGSVSTLTIQRTQQEDSAVYLCASSLYRTGVYEQYFGPGTRLTVT.

Only a few counts were recorded for this clone. This chain connects TRBV30 to TRBJ1-2; D remains ambiguous. The V and J ends lost 4 bases and 2 bases respectively, with 8 bases between them. The germline V gene encodes CDR1 GTSNPN and CDR2 SVGIG (reference sequence). This CDR3 is 12 amino acids long. The CDR3 protein is CAWTRMNYGYTF. In DNA form, the CDR3 reads TGTGCCTGGACCCGTATGAACTATGGCTACACCTTC. Supplemented by reference TRBV30 and TRBJ1-2, the full variable domain reads SQTIHQWPATLVQPVGSPLSLECTVEGTSNPNLYWYRQAAGRGLQLLFYSVGIGQISSEVPQNLSASRPQDRQFILSSKKLLLSDSGFYLCAWTRMNYGYTFGSGTRLTVV.

The chain couples TRBV7-2 to TRBJ1-6; D may be TRBD1 (6 bases). Germline lookup yields CDR1 SGHTA and CDR2 FQGNSA. The CDR3 has 15 amino acids. Trimming pared 5 bases from V and 6 bases from J, leaving 14 bases between. This CDR3 is CASSLRGYSNSPLHF. Here the CDR3 DNA reads TGTGCCAGCAGCCTTAGGGGGTATAGTAATTCACCCCTCCACTTT.

The CDR3 is CASQGAGTGELFF. The CDR3 coding sequence is TGTGCCAGTCAGGGGGCAGGCACCGGGGAGCTGTTTTTT. This rearrangement joins TRBV6-6 to TRBJ2-2; TRBD1 matches 8 bases. Germline V CDR1 and CDR2: MNHNY, SVGAGI (reference sequence). This CDR3 region has 13 residues. The ends lost 9 bases at V and 4 bases at J; junction bases unmatched: 4.

The chain carries TRBV19 and TRBJ1-1; perhaps TRBD1 as D (5 bases). The germline V gene has CDR1 LNHDA and CDR2 SQIVND (reference sequence). The CDR3 contains 9 residues. V shed 9 bases and J shed 10 bases, with 9 bases lying between them. The CDR3 sequence is CASRGVAFF. Here the CDR3 DNA reads TGTGCCAGCCGGGGGGTAGCTTTCTTT. The whole variable domain, filled in from reference TRBV19 and TRBJ1-1, reads DGGITQSPKYLFRKEGQNVTLSCEQNLNHDAMYWYRQDPGQGLRLIYYSQIVNDFQKGDIAEGYSVSREKKESFPLTVTSAQKNPTAFYLCASRGVAFFGQGTRLTVV.

This sequence joins TRBV7-2 and TRBJ2-3; 8 nucleotides line up with TRBD1. The germline CDR1 and CDR2 sequences are SGHTA and FQGNSA. This CDR3 is built from 13 residues. V dropped 5 bases and J dropped 5; count of bases not matched to a gene: 3. CDR3 amino acids: CASSLDRGDTQYF. The CDR3 DNA follows: TGTGCCAGCAGCCTTGACAGGGGAGATACGCAGTATTTT. The complete variable domain, with remaining parts taken from reference TRBV7-2 and TRBJ2-3, reads GAGVSQSPSNKVTEKGKDVELRCDPISGHTALYWYRQSLGQGLEFLIYFQGNSAPDKSGLPSDRFSAERTGGSVSTLTIQRTQQEDSAVYLCASSLDRGDTQYFGPGTRLTVL.

The V and J genes are TRBV7-2 and TRBJ1-2, with 9 positions matching TRBD1. The germline V gene has CDR1 SGHTA and CDR2 FQGNSA. V trimming: 5 bases; J trimming: 8 bases; junction bases outside the gene matches: 6. This CDR3 is 13 amino acids long. CDR3 coding DNA: TGTGCCAGCAGCGATGGACAGGGGAGCGGCTACACCTTC. Residues: CASSDGQGSGYTF. The whole variable domain, filled in from reference TRBV7-2 and TRBJ1-2, reads GAGVSQSPSNKVTEKGKDVELRCDPISGHTALYWYRQSLGQGLEFLIYFQGNSAPDKSGLPSDRFSAERTGGSVSTLTIQRTQQEDSAVYLCASSDGQGSGYTFGSGTRLTVV.

The chain is built from TRBV29-1 and TRBJ1-2, with TRBD1 as a possible D gene (6 bases). Trimming stripped 3 bases from V and 2 bases from J, with 10 bases between. This CDR3 comprises 13 residues. Germline-derived CDR1 and CDR2 are SQVTM and ANQGSEA. The CDR3 DNA reads as TGCAGCGTTGATACTGGGACAAACTATGGCTACACCTTC. Residues: CSVDTGTNYGYTF.

The rearrangement uses TRBV5-1 and TRBJ1-1; D unresolved. Germline-derived CDR1 and CDR2 are SGHRS and YFSETQ. CDR3 size: 16 residues. Trimming took off 4 bases at V and 1 base at J, with 17 bases between the two ends. Written as DNA, the CDR3 is TGCGCCAGCAGCCCTACCTCGGGGTATACGAACACTGAAGCTTTCTTT. As protein: CASSPTSGYTNTEAFF. Complete variable domain (other parts from reference TRBV5-1 and TRBJ1-1): KAGVTQTPRYLIKTRGQQVTLSCSPISGHRSVSWYQQTPGQGLQFLFEYFSETQRNKGNFPGRFSGRQFSNSRSEMNVSTLELGDSALYLCASSPTSGYTNTEAFFGQGTRLTVV.

J is TRBJ2-1 and V is TRBV19; 8 nucleotides match TRBD2. Germline lookup yields CDR1 LNHDA and CDR2 SQIVND (reference sequence). This CDR3 is 13 amino acids long. After removal of 5 bases from V and 7 bases from J, the junction contained 4 bases not matched to a gene. The CDR3 nucleotides are TGTGCCAGTAGTGGAATAGCGGGGAATGAGCAGTTCTTC. Amino acids: CASSGIAGNEQFF.

The V call is TRBV4-1, the J call TRBJ1-4; TRBD1 aligns across 7 bases. V trimming: 6 bases; J trimming: 5 bases; junction bases outside the gene matches: 9. The V gene's germline CDR1 is MGHRA and CDR2 YSYEKL. The CDR3 has 15 amino acids. CDR3 in amino acids: CASRSWTGKNEKLFF. The CDR3 nucleotides are TGCGCCAGCAGATCCTGGACAGGAAAGAATGAAAAACTGTTTTTT.

The chain joins TRBV9 to TRBJ2-1; D is uncertain. The CDR3 loop spans 13 amino acids. Germline assignment: CDR1 SGDLS and CDR2 YYNGEE. The ends were cut back, 4 bases at V and 5 bases at J, with 10 bases in the middle. DNA for the CDR3: TGTGCCAGCAGCCCGCAGTCGAACAATGAGCAGTTCTTC. This translates into CASSPQSNNEQFF.

The rearrangement uses TRBV7-9 and TRBJ1-1; D possibly corresponds to TRBD1 (6 bases). V was pared by 5 bases and J by 3 bases, with 13 bases between. Germline-derived CDR1 and CDR2 are SEHNR and FQNEAQ (reference sequence). This CDR3 has 14 residues. The CDR3 DNA reads TGTGCCAGCAGCGTCAAGGGGGTTCACACTGAAGCTTTCTTT. It yields the protein CASSVKGVHTEAFF.

The chain employs TRBV12-5 and TRBJ2-1, with 8 bases fitting TRBD1. V dropped 1 base and J dropped 4; count of bases not matched to a gene: 9. The CDR3 sequence is 17 residues long. Germline CDR1 LGHNT, CDR2 FRNRAP. In nucleotides, the CDR3 is TGTGCTAGTGGTTTGGGATCTGGACAGGGACTTTACAATGAGCAGTTCTTC. It is translated as CASGLGSGQGLYNEQFF.

The chain recombines TRBV15 with TRBJ2-7, with D possibly being TRBD1 (5 bases). Trimming removed 1 base from V and 6 bases from J, with 10 bases in between. CDR1 is LNHNV, CDR2 YYDKDF, per germline (reference sequence). The CDR3 consists of 13 residues. The CDR3 loop reads CATSRGQSGEQYF. In DNA, the CDR3 is TGTGCCACCAGCAGAGGACAGTCCGGCGAGCAGTACTTC. The entire variable domain, with the rest obtained from reference TRBV15 and TRBJ2-7, is as follows: DAMVIQNPRYQVTQFGKPVTLSCSQTLNHNVMYWYQQKSSQAPKLLFHYYDKDFNNEADTPDNFQSRRPNTSFCFLDIRSPGLGDTAMYLCATSRGQSGEQYFGPGTRLTVT.

The V and J genes are TRBV6-5 and TRBJ1-2, with D possibly matching TRBD1 (6 bases). The CDR3 extends over 13 amino acids. Between the trimmed V and J ends, which lost 6 bases and 4 bases, there was a span of 12 bases. Per germline, CDR1 MNHEY and CDR2 SVGAGI. Written as DNA, the CDR3 is TGTGCCAGCAGCCAACAGGGTAGCTATGGCTACACCTTC. Its protein is CASSQQGSYGYTF.

This chain connects TRBV27 to TRBJ1-1, with a tentative D call TRBD1 (5 bases). Germline CDR1 reads MNHEY; CDR2 reads SMNVEV (reference sequence). V was clipped by 4 bases and J by 1 base, with 16 bases between them. The length of the CDR3 is 16 residues. This CDR3 is CASSSRTFSANTEAFF. The CDR3, as DNA: TGTGCCAGCAGTTCCCGGACATTCTCGGCGAACACTGAAGCTTTCTTT.

The chain is built from TRBV5-4 and TRBJ1-1; 7 positions agree with TRBD1. The V segment lost 4 bases and the J segment 4 bases; nucleotides outside the gene matches: 10. The germline CDR1 and CDR2 sequences are SGHNT and YYREEE (reference sequence). The CDR3 is 15 residues long. Here the CDR3 reads CASSLPTGSGTEAFF. Written as DNA, the CDR3 is TGTGCCAGCAGCCTACCGACAGGGTCGGGCACTGAAGCTTTCTTT.